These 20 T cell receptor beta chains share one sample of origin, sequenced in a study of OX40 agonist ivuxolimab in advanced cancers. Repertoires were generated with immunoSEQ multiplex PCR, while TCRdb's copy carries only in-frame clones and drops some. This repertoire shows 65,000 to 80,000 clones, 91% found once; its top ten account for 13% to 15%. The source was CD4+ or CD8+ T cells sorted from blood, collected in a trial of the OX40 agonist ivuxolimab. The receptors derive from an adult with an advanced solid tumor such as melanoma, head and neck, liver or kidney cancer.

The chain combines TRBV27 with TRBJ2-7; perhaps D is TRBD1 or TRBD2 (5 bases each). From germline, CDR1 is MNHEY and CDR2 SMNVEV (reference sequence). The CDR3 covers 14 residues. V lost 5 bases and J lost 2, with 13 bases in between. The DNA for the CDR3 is TGTGCCAGCAGTCTAGGGACCAGTCCCTACGAGCAGTACTTC. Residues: CASSLGTSPYEQYF.

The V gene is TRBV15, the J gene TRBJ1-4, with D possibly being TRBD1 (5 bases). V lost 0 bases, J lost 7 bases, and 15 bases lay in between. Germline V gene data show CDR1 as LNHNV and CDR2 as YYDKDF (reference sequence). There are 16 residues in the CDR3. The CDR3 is CATSRDRAGLGEKLFF. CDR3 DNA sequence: TGTGCCACCAGCAGAGATCGGGCAGGGTTGGGTGAAAAACTGTTTTTT.

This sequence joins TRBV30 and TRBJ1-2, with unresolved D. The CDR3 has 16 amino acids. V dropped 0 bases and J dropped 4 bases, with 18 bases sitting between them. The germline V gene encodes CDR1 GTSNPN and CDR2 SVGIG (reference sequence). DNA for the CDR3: TGTGCCTGGAGTGTACCCGACCGACTCCGGATCTATGGCTACACCTTC. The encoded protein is CAWSVPDRLRIYGYTF.

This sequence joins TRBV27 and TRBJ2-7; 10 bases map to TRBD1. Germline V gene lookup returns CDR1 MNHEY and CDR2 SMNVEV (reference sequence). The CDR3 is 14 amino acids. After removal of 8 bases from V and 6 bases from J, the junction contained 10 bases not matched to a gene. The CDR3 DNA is TGTGCCAGCGGCCCGGGACAGGGGAGGGTCGAGCAGTACTTC. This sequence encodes CASGPGQGRVEQYF.

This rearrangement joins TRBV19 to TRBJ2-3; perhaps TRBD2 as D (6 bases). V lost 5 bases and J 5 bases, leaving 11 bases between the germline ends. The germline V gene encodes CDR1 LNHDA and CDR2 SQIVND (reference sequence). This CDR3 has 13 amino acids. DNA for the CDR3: TGTGCCAGTAGTGTCCTTAGCGGAGATACGCAGTATTTT. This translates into CASSVLSGDTQYF. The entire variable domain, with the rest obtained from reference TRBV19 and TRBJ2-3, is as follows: DGGITQSPKYLFRKEGQNVTLSCEQNLNHDAMYWYRQDPGQGLRLIYYSQIVNDFQKGDIAEGYSVSREKKESFPLTVTSAQKNPTAFYLCASSVLSGDTQYFGPGTRLTVL.

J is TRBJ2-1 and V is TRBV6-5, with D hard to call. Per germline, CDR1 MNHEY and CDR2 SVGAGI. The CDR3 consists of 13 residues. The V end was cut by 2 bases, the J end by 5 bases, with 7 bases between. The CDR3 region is CASSYRYNNEQFF. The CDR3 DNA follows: TGTGCCAGCAGTTACCGCTACAACAATGAGCAGTTCTTC.

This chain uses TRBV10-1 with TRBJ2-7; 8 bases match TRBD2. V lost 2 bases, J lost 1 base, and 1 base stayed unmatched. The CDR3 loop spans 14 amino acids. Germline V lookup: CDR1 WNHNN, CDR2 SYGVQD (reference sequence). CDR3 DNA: TGCGCCAGCAGTGAGGTAGCGGGATCCTACGAGCAGTACTTC. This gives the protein CASSEVAGSYEQYF.

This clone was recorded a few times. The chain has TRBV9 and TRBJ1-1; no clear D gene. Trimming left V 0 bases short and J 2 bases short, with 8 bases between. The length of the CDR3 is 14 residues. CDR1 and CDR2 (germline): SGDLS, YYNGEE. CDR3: CASSVDVDNTEAFF. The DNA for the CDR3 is TGTGCCAGCAGCGTAGATGTAGACAACACTGAAGCTTTCTTT.

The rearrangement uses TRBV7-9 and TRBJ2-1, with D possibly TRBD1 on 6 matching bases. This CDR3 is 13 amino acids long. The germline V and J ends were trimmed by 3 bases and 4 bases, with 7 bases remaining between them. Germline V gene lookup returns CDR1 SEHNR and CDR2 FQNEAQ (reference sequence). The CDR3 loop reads CASSLGQYNEQFF. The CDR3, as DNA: TGTGCCAGCAGCTTGGGACAATACAATGAGCAGTTCTTC.

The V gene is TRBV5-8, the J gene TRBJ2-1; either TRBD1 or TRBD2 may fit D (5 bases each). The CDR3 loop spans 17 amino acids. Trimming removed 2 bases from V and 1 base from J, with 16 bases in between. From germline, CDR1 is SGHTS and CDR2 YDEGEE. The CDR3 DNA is TGTGCCAGCAGCTTAGAAGAGGGGAGTGGTTCCTACAATGAGCAGTTCTTC. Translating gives CASSLEEGSGSYNEQFF.

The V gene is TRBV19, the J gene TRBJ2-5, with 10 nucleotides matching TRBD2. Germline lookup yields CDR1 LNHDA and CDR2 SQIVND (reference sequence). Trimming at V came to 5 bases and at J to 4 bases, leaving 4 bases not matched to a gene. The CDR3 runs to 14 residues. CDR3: CASSFRLAGETQYF. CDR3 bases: TGTGCCAGTAGTTTCCGACTAGCGGGAGAGACCCAGTACTTC.

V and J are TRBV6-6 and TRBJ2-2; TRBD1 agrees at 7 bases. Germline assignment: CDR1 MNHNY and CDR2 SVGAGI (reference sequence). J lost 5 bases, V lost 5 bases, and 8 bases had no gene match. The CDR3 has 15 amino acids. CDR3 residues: CASSLGQDVTGELFF. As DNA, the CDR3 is TGTGCCAGCAGTCTCGGACAGGATGTGACCGGGGAGCTGTTTTTT.

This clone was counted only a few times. CDR3 region: CASSLLLGRTEAFF. The DNA of the CDR3 is TGTGCCAGCAGTTTATTGCTGGGGAGGACTGAAGCTTTCTTT. The chain links TRBV28 to TRBJ1-1; D call uncertain. V was cut by 1 base and J by 5 bases, with 11 bases left in between. CDR3 size: 14 residues. The V gene's germline CDR1 is MDHEN and CDR2 SYDVKM.

The CDR3 loop reads CASSLGTYLYEQYF. DNA for the CDR3: TGTGCCAGCAGCTTGGGGACATACCTTTACGAGCAGTACTTC. The gene calls are TRBV5-6 and TRBJ2-7; D is possibly TRBD1 (5 bases). Germline V lookup: CDR1 SGHDT, CDR2 YYEEEE. The CDR3 spans 14 residues. V lost 0 bases and J 4 bases, leaving 11 bases between the germline ends.

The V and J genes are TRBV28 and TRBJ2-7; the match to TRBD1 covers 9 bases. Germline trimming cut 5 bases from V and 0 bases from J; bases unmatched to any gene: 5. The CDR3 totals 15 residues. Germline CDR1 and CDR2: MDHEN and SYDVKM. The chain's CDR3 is CASSDWDRASYEQYF. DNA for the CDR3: TGTGCCAGCAGTGACTGGGACAGGGCCTCCTACGAGCAGTACTTC.

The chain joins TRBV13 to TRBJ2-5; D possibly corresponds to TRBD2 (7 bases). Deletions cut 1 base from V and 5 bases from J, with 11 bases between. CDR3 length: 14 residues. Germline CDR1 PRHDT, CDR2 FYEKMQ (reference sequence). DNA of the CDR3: TGTGCCAGCAGCTTAGCAGGGGAGGGGGAGACCCAGTACTTC. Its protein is CASSLAGEGETQYF.

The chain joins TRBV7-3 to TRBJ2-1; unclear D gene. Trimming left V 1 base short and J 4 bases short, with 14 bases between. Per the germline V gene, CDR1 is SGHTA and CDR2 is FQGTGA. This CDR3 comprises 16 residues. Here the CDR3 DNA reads TGTGCCAGCAGCTTAAATTTAAATCCTCCGTACAATGAGCAGTTCTTC. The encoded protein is CASSLNLNPPYNEQFF.

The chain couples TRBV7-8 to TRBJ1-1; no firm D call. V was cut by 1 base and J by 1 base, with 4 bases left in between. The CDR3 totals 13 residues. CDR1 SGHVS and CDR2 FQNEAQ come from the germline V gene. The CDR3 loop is CASSLGRNTEAFF. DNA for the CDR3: TGTGCCAGCAGCTTAGGCAGGAACACTGAAGCTTTCTTT.

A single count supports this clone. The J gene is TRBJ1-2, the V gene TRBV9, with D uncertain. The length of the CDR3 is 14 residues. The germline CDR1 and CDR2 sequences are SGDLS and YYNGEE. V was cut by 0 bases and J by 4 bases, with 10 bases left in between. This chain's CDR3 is CASSVGAGAYGYTF. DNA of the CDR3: TGTGCCAGCAGCGTAGGGGCAGGCGCCTATGGCTACACCTTC.

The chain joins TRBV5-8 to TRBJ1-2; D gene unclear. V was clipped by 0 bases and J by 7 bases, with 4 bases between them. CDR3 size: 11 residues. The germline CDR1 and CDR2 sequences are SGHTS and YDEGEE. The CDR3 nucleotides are TGTGCCAGCAGCTTGGTAGCTGGCTACACCTTC. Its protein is CASSLVAGYTF.